This T cell receptor (beta chain) was profiled in a study of blood T cell repertoires in COVID-19. This CDR3 spans 16 amino acids. Per the germline V gene, CDR1 is SGDLS and CDR2 is YYNGEE. V dropped 0 bases and J dropped 4; count of bases not matched to a gene: 9. The protocol was immunoSEQ multiplex PCR, while the TCRdb copy is restricted to in-frame clones and leaves out a portion. The data hold 100,000 to 150,000 clones, with 65% to 90% observed a single time. Sequenced sample: peripheral blood. The receptor was derived from a man older than 75 with active or convalescent COVID-19. The rearrangement joins TRBV9 to TRBJ1-2; TRBD1 aligns across 7 bases. The CDR3 region has the DNA TGTGCCAGCAGCGTAGGGACGGGACAGCCTCTCTATGGCTACACCTTC. It is translated as CASSVGTGQPLYGYTF.